This T cell receptor (beta chain) stems from a study of cytomegalovirus exposure and HLA in healthy donors. Study background: Genotyping of roughly 400 donors showed that over 65% belonged to the Caucasian-associated ancestry cluster. General observations from the study: About 87% or about 30% of the time was how often most TCR beta V segments were productive, according to an earlier analysis. Association of 16,951 TCR beta sequences with HLA alleles was found at 0.05 false discovery rate in a later analysis.

The study ran its PCR with 60 Vbeta and 13 Jbeta primers. TCRdb keeps only in-frame clones here, not all; method: immunoSEQ multiplex PCR. The repertoire holds 150,000 or so clones, with 55% to 75% as singletons. As concerns this clone: Its target is unknown.

The CDR3 extends over 14 amino acids. Losses at the gene ends were 0 bases for V and 5 bases for J; bases not matched to a gene: 4. Per the germline V gene, CDR1 is SGHRS and CDR2 is YFSETQ. The sequenced sample consisted of PBMCs. The clonotype originates from a human donor in good health. The V and J genes are TRBV5-1 and TRBJ2-5, with TRBD2 matching over 7 bases. CDR3 region: CASSLGGGYETQYF. DNA for the CDR3: TGCGCCAGCAGCTTGGGGGGGGGATACGAGACCCAGTACTTC.